The entry that follows covers one T cell receptor (beta chain) sequence. Its antigen specificity is not known. Per-base quality was not reported, and no clone a single base away is much larger than it. The data originate from a study of CD8 T cells in Susac syndrome (dated by TCRdb to the late 2010s). Regarding the complete study: Among the sequenced Susac syndrome patients, 5 or 6 had clinically active disease and 8 or 9 were in clinical remission. At blood withdrawal, Susac syndrome patients were therapy-naive, treated with corticosteroids (with IVIg additionally given to some), or treated with IVIg alone. The study used repertoire sequencing to test whether antigen drove CD8+ T cell activation and differentiation in Susac syndrome.

Paper-wide results and their limitations: The study acknowledged that relatively few individuals were included in the TCR sequencing and HLA analysis. The CD4+ T cell repertoire of patients with Susac syndrome showed no detectable clonal expansion.

RNA was extracted using the RNeasy kit, and about 0.45 to 1 ug of the RNA was reverse transcribed with random hexamers. The immunoSEQ multiplex PCR assay, which covers 54 Vbeta and 13 Jbeta segments, was used to amplify TCR beta CDR3 regions. To correct PCR amplification bias, a synthetic template baseline was used for both primer optimization and computational correction. For the original study's pipeline: Reads were annotated to V, D and J genes according to IMGT and were analyzed with immunoSEQ Analyzer, with only productive sequences retained. To calculate clonality, Shannon entropy was normalized by log2 of the number of productive unique sequences and then subtracted from one. For each patient and control, public and private clones were evaluated within the 100 most prevalent clones. Clones were defined as Susac-specific if absent from the healthy and MS cohorts, from 900 to 1,200 published viral clones and from other ImmuneACCESS disease sequences. TCRdb reworked the public reads: Q25 trimming with fastp, MiXCR clone assembly, productive beta chains retained. Merged by CDR3 protein, the rows form single entries marked with the most common genes and DNA. The V and J calls follow TCRdb's processing rather than the paper's. In this sample the table shows 150,000 to 200,000 distinct CDR3 sequences, more than 90% of which occur a single time. The leading ten clones occupy roughly 0.093% of the sample.

The CDR3 has 15 amino acids, counting the end cysteine and phenylalanine. Kept here is only the CDR3 DNA, which spans 45 bases and is read in frame from base 1. V is cut by 5 bases and J by 2 bases, and the space between the germline ends is 12 bases. High-throughput TCR beta sequencing profiled peripheral blood CD8+ and CD4+ T cells from healthy donors, Susac syndrome patients and multiple sclerosis patients. Recently defined diagnostic criteria for definite or probable disease were met by the Susac syndrome patients. Bulk CD8+ and CD4+ T cells were purified magnetically by negative isolation, whereas CD8+ TEMRA cells were enriched by FACS. Blood was drawn into EDTA tubes, processed within 24 hours, and PBMCs were isolated by density gradient centrifugation. PBMCs intended for TCR sequencing were cryopreserved in liquid nitrogen and thawed later in a water bath at 37 degrees C. The sorted or isolated CD4+, CD8+ and CD8+ TEMRA cells reached a purity of at least 90%.

This clonotype was sampled from a human donor with Susac syndrome. The chain employs TRBV12-3 or TRBV12-4 and TRBJ2-2; TRBD2 could be the D gene, as 5 bases match. The sequenced sample consisted of CD4+ T cells from PBMCs. The DNA sequence is as follows: TGTGCCAGCAGTCGCCGGACTTCTAACACCGGGGAGCTGTTTTTT. Protein translation: CASSRRTSNTGELFF.